The T cell receptor (beta chain) under discussion was sequenced for a study of regulatory T cells in long-lasting Graves disease. CDR3-region Arm-PCR and iRepertoire HTBI primers produced the TCR beta libraries. Using its own MiXCR run on the multiplex PCR reads, TCRdb lists one record per CDR3 protein. The data contain 350,000 to 500,000 distinct CDR3 sequences, around 15% of them singletons. Looked up from germline, CDR1 is SGHRS and CDR2 is YFSETQ. The CDR3 spans 13 residues. Regarding the study as a whole: Persistent cases of Graves' showed reduced TCR diversity relative to newly diagnosed patients. Persistent disease preferred TRBV28, TRBJ1-2 and TRBJ2-5.

Note on this clonotype: The antigen is unknown. At one of its ends the junction is not consistent with the germline gene, which may arise from a read error.

Time point meaning: newly diagnosed GD, antithyroid drugs for less than 3 months. Generation of the TCR library employed RNA extracted from PBMCs. This sample was also put to use in a study of T cells in Graves' hyperthyroidism and ophthalmopathy. From that study: HTBI primers were used for first-round RT-PCR of the TCR CDR3. A model built on 13 V-J features separated ophthalmopathy from stable hyperthyroidism.

The origin of this receptor is a woman under 30 with Graves disease. This specimen consisted of peripheral blood mononuclear cells (PBMCs), obtained at new diagnosis, from a patient treated with antithyroid drugs. The chain recombines TRBV5-1 with TRBJ1-1, with D unclear. CDR3 DNA sequence: TGTGCCAGCAGCAAAGGATGGAACACTGAAGCTTTCTTT. Its protein is CASSKGWNTEAFF.